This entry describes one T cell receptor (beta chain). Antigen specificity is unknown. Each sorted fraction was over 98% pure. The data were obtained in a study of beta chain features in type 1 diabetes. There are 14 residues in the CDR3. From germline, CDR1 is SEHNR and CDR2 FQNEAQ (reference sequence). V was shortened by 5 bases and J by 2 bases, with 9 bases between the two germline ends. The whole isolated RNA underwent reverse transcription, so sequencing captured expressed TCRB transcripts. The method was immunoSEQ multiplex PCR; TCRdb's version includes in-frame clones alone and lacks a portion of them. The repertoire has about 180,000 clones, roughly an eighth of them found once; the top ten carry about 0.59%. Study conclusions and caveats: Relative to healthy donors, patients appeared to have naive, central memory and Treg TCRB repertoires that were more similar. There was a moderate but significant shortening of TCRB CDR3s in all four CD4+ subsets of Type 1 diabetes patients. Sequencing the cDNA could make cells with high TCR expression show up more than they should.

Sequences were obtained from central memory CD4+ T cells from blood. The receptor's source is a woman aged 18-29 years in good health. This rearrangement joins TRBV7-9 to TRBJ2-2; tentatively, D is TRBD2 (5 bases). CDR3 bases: TGTGCCAGCAGCGGGCCGGGAAACACCGGGGAGCTGTTTTTT. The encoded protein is CASSGPGNTGELFF.